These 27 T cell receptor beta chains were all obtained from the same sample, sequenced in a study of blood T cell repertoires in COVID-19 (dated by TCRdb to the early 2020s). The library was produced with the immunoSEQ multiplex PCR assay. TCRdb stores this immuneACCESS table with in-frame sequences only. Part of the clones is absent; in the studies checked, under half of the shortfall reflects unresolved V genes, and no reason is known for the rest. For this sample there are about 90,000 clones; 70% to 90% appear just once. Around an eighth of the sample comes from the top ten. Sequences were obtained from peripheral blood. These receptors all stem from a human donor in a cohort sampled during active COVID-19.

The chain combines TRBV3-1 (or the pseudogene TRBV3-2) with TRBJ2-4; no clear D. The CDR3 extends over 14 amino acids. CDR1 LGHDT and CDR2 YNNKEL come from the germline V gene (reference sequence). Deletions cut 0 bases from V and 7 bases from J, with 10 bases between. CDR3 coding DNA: TGTGCCAGCAGCCAAGATCCGGTGAGGAACATTCAGTACTTC. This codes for CASSQDPVRNIQYF.

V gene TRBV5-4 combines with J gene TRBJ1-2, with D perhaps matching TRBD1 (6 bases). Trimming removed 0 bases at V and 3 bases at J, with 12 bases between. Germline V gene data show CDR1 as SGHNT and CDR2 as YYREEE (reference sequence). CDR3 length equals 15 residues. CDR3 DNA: TGTGCCAGCAGCTTGGACAGGGTAGTTGACTATGGCTACACCTTC. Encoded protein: CASSLDRVVDYGYTF.

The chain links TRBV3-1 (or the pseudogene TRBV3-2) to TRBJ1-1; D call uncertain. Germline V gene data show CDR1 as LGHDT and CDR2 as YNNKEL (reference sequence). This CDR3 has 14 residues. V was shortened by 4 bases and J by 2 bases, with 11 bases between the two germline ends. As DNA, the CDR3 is TGTGCCAGCAGCCCCTTCCTCTCTAACACTGAAGCTTTCTTT. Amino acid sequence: CASSPFLSNTEAFF.

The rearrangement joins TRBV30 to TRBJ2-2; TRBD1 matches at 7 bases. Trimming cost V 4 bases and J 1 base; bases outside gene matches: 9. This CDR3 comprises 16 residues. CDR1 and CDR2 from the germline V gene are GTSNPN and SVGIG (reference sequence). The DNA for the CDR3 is TGTGCCTGGACCCGATGGGACAGATTGAACACCGGGGAGCTGTTTTTT. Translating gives CAWTRWDRLNTGELFF.

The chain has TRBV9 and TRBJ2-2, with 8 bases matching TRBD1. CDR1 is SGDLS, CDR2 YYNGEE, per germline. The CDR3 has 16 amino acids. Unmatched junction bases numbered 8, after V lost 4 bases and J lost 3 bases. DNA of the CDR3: TGTGCCAGCAGCCGAGCAGGGGGCTTTGACACCGGGGAGCTGTTTTTT. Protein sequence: CASSRAGGFDTGELFF.

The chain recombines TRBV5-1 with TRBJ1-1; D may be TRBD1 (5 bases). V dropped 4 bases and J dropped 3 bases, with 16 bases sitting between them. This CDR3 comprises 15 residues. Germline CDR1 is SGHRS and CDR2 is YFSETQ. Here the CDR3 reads CASSTRTAGDTEAFF. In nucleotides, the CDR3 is TGCGCCAGCAGCACCCGGACGGCGGGGGACACTGAAGCTTTCTTT. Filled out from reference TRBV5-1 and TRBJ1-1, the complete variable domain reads KAGVTQTPRYLIKTRGQQVTLSCSPISGHRSVSWYQQTPGQGLQFLFEYFSETQRNKGNFPGRFSGRQFSNSRSEMNVSTLELGDSALYLCASSTRTAGDTEAFFGQGTRLTVV.

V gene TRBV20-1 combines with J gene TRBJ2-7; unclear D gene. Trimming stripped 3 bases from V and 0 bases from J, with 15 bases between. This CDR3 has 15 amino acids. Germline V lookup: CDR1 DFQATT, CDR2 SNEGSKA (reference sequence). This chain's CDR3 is CSASDGAVSSYEQYF. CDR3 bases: TGCAGTGCTAGTGATGGTGCGGTAAGCTCCTACGAGCAGTACTTC.

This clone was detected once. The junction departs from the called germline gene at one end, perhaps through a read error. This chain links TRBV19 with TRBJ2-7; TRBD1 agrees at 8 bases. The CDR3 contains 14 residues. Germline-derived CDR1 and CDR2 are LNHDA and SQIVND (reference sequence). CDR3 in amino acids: CASSRVDFGQGRIF. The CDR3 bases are TGTGCCAGCTCTCGAGTAGACTTTGGACAGGGAAGGATCTTC. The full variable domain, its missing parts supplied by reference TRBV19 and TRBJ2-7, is DGGITQSPKYLFRKEGQNVTLSCEQNLNHDAMYWYRQDPGQGLRLIYYSQIVNDFQKGDIAEGYSVSREKKESFPLTVTSAQKNPTAFYLCASSRVDFGQGRIFGPGTRLTVT.

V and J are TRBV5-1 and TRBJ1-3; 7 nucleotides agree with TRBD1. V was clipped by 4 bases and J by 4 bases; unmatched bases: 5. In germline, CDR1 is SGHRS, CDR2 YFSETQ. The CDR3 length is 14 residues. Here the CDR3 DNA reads TGCGCCAGCAGCCGGGACAGTCCAGGAAACACCATATATTTT. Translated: CASSRDSPGNTIYF.

The CDR3 is CASSPPGVGETQYF. CDR3 DNA sequence: TGTGCCAGCAGCCCCCCGGGGGTGGGAGAGACCCAGTACTTC. This chain uses TRBV5-5 with TRBJ2-5; TRBD2 is a possible D gene (6 bases). This CDR3 has 14 amino acids. The V end was cut by 4 bases, the J end by 4 bases, with 14 bases between. Germline V gene data show CDR1 as SGHKS and CDR2 as YYEKEE (reference sequence).

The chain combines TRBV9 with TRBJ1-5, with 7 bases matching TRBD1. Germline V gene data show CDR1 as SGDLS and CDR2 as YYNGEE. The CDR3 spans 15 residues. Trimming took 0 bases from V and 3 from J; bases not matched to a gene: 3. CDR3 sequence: CASSVGTGTNQPQHF. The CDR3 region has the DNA TGTGCCAGCAGCGTAGGGACAGGAACCAATCAGCCCCAGCATTTT.

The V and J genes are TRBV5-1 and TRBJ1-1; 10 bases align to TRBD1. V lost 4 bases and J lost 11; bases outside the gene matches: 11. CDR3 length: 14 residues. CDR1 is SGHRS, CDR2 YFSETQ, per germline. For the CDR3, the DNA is TGCGCCAGCAGCGCCGACAGGGGGCGATTAGGGGCTTTCTTT. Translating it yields CASSADRGRLGAFF.

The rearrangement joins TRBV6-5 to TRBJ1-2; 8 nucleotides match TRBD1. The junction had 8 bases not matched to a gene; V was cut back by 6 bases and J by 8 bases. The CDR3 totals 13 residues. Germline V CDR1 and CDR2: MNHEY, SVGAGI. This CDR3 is CASSQDRVGGYTF. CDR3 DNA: TGTGCCAGCAGCCAGGACAGGGTGGGCGGCTACACCTTC.

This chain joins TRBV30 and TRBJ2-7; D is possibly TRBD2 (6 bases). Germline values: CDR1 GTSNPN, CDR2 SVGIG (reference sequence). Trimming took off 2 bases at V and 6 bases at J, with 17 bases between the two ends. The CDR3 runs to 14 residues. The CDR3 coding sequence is TGTGCCTGGAGTACGGGACCTCGGAGGGGCGAGCAGTACTTC. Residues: CAWSTGPRRGEQYF. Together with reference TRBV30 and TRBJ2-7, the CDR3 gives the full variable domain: SQTIHQWPATLVQPVGSPLSLECTVEGTSNPNLYWYRQAAGRGLQLLFYSVGIGQISSEVPQNLSASRPQDRQFILSSKKLLLSDSGFYLCAWSTGPRRGEQYFGPGTRLTVT.

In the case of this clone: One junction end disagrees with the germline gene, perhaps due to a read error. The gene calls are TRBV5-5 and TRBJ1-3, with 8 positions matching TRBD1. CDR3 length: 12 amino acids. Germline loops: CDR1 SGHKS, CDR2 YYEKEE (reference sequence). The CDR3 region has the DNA TGTGCCAGCAGCTCGTGGACAGGGCCCCTCTCCTTT. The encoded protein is CASSSWTGPLSF.

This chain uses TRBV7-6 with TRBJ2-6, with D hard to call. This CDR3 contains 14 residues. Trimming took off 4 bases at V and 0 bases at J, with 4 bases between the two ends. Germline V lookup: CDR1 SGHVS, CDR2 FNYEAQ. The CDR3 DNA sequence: TGTGCCAGCAGCTATCTCTCTGGGGCCAACGTCCTGACTTTC. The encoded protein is CASSYLSGANVLTF.

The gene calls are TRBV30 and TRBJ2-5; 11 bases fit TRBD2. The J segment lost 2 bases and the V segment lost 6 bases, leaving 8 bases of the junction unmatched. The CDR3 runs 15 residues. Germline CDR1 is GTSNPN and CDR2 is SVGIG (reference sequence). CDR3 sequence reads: CACGRGLADQETQYF. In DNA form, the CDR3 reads TGTGCCTGTGGGAGGGGACTAGCGGATCAAGAGACCCAGTACTTC.

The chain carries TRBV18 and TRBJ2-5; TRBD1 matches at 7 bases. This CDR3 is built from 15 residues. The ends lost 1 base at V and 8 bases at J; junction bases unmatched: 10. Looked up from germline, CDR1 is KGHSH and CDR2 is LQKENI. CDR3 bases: TGTGCCAGCTCACCACAGGGGGCTCCAAGAAAAACCCAGTACTTC. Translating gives CASSPQGAPRKTQYF. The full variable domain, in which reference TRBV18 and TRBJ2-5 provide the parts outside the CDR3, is NAGVMQNPRHLVRRRGQEARLRCSPMKGHSHVYWYRQLPEEGLKFMVYLQKENIIDESGMPKERFSAEFPKEGPSILRIQQVVRGDSAAYFCASSPQGAPRKTQYFGPGTRLLVL.

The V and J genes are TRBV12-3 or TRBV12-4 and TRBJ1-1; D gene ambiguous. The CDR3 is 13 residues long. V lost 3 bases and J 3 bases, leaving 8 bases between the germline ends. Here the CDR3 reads CASSFGRDTEAFF. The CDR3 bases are TGTGCCAGCAGTTTCGGGAGGGACACTGAAGCTTTCTTT.

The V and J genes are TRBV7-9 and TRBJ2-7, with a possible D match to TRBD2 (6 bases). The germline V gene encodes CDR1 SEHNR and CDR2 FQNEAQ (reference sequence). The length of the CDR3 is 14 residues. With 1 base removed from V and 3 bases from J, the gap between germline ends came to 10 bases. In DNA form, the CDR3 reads TGTGCCAGCAGCTTAGGGGGGGAAGGCTACGAGCAGTACTTC. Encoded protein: CASSLGGEGYEQYF. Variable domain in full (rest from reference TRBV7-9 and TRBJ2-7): DTGVSQNPRHKITKRGQNVTFRCDPISEHNRLYWYRQTLGQGPEFLTYFQNEAQLEKSRLLSDRFSAERPKGSFSTLEIQRTEQGDSAMYLCASSLGGEGYEQYFGPGTRLTVT.

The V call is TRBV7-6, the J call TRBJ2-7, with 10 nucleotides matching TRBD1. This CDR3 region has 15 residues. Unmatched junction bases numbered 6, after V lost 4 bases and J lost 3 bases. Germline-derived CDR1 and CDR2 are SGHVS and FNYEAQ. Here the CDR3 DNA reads TGTGCCAGCAGCTCGGGACAGGGGCTTTACTACGAGCAGTACTTC. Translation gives CASSSGQGLYYEQYF. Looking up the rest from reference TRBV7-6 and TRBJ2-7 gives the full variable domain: GAGVSQSPRYKVTKRGQDVALRCDPISGHVSLYWYRQALGQGPEFLTYFNYEAQQDKSGLPNDRFSAERPEGSISTLTIQRTEQRDSAMYRCASSSGQGLYYEQYFGPGTRLTVT.

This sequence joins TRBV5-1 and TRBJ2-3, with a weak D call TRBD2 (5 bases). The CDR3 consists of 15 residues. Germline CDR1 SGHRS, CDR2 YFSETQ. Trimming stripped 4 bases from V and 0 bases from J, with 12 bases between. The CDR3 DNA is TGCGCCAGCAGCGGCCGGGGTGCTAGCACAGATACGCAGTATTTT. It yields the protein CASSGRGASTDTQYF.

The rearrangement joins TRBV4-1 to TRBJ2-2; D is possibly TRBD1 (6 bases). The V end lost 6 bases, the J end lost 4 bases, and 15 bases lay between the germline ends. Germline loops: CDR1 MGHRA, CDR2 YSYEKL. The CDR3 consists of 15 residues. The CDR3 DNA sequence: TGCGCCAGCAGACCTCTTTTCAGGGGCACCGGGGAGCTGTTTTTT. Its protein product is CASRPLFRGTGELFF.

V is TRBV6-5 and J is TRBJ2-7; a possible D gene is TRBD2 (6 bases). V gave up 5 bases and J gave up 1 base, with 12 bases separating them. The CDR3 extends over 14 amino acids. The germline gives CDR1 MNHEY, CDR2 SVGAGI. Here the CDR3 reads CASSPGGRSYEQYF. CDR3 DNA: TGTGCCAGCAGTCCCGGGGGTAGATCCTACGAGCAGTACTTC.

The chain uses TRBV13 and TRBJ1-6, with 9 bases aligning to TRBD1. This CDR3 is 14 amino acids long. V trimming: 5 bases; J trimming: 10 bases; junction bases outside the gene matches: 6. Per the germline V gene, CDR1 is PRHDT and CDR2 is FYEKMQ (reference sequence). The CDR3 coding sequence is TGTGCCAGCAGCAGGGACAGGGTTCGATCACCCCTCCACTTT. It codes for CASSRDRVRSPLHF.

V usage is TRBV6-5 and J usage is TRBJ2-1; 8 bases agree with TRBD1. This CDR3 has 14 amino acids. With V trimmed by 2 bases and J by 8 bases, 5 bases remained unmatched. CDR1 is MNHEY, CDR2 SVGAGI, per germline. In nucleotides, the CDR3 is TGTGCCAGCAGTTACCAACAGGGGGTCGATGAGCAGTTCTTC. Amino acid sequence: CASSYQQGVDEQFF.

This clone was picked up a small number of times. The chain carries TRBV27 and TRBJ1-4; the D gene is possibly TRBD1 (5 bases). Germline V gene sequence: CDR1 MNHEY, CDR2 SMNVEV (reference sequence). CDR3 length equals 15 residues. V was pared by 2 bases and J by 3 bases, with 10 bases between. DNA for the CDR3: TGTGCCAGCAGTTTACGTCTCAGGGCTAATGAAAAACTGTTTTTT. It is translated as CASSLRLRANEKLFF.